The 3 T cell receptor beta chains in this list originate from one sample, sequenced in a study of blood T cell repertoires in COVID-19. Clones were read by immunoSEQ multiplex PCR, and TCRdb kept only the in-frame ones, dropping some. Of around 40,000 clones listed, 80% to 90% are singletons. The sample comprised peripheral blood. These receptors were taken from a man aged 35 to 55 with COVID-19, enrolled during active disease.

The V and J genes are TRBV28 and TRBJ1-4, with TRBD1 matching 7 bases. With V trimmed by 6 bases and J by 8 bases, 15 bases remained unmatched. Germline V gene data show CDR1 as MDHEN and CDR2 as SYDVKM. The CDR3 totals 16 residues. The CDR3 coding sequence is TGTGCCAGCAGACCCTCAGCCGGGACAGAGCCCGAAAAACTGTTTTTT. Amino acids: CASRPSAGTEPEKLFF.

In nucleotides, the CDR3 is TGTGCCAGCGAGGGGGCCGGGGACTATGGCTACACCTTC. Its protein is CASEGAGDYGYTF. The chain combines TRBV6-5 with TRBJ1-2; TRBD1 agrees at 7 bases. This CDR3 comprises 13 residues. With 8 bases clipped from V and 3 bases from J, the junction kept 6 bases outside the gene matches. Germline CDR1 reads MNHEY; CDR2 reads SVGAGI.

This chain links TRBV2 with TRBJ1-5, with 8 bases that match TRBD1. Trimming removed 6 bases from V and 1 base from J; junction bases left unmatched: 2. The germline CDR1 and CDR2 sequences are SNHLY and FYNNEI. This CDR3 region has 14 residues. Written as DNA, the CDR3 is TGTGCCAGCAGGTGGACAGGGAGCAATCAGCCCCAGCATTTT. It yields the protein CASRWTGSNQPQHF.